Listed below are T cell receptor beta chains from one sample, sequenced in a study of blood T cell repertoires in COVID-19. Clones were read by immunoSEQ multiplex PCR, and TCRdb kept only the in-frame ones, dropping some. The sample gives about 200,000 clones, around 85% of which show up once; over 15% is in the top ten. The sequenced sample was PBMCs or T cells enriched from blood (not recorded which). The receptors shown here come from a man between 35 and 55 years old who had recovered from COVID-19. Each CDR3 is given with its conserved first and last residue. D genes are given only for firm matches. The size field is filled for only some rows; it gives once, few, many or a size class.

V gene: TRBV6-2/TRBV6-3
clone size: -
D gene: TRBD2
J gene: TRBJ2-5
CDR3 DNA: TGTGCCAGCAGTTTCGGGAGGGCCTCAGAGACCCAGTACTTC
CDR3 protein: CASSFGRASETQYF

V gene: TRBV6-5
clone size: few
D gene: -
J gene: TRBJ1-4
CDR3 DNA: TGTGCCAGCAGTTACTCGAGTAGAGCACTTCATGAAAAACTGTTTTTT
CDR3 protein: CASSYSSRALHEKLFF

V gene: TRBV29-1
clone size: -
D gene: TRBD1
J gene: TRBJ2-1
CDR3 DNA: TGCAGCGTTGACCGACAGGGGGTGTTCTTC
CDR3 protein: CSVDRQGVFF

V gene: TRBV11-3
clone size: -
D gene: -
J gene: TRBJ2-1
CDR3 DNA: TGTGCCAGCTCCGGTGGGGGGACGGCCTACAATGAGCAGTTCTTC
CDR3 protein: CASSGGGTAYNEQFF

V gene: TRBV9
clone size: once
D gene: TRBD1
J gene: TRBJ1-1
CDR3 DNA: TGTGCCAGCAGCACAGACCCTGACAGGGCCCACACTGAAGCTTTCTTT
CDR3 protein: CASSTDPDRAHTEAFF

V gene: TRBV15
clone size: few
D gene: TRBD2
J gene: TRBJ2-1
CDR3 DNA: TGTGCCACCAGGGCCGGGACTAGGAATAGGGGCAATGAGCAGTTCTTC
CDR3 protein: CATRAGTRNRGNEQFF

V gene: TRBV28
clone size: -
D gene: -
J gene: TRBJ2-2
CDR3 DNA: TGTGCCAGCTTAGAAAGGGGCACCGGGGAGCTGTTTTTT
CDR3 protein: CASLERGTGELFF

V gene: TRBV19
clone size: -
D gene: TRBD2
J gene: TRBJ2-7
CDR3 DNA: TGTGCCAGTAGATTTGGACTAGCGGAGTCCTACGAGCAGTACTTC
CDR3 protein: CASRFGLAESYEQYF

V gene: TRBV27
clone size: -
D gene: -
J gene: TRBJ1-2
CDR3 DNA: TGTGCCAGCAGCCCAAAAGTGGTTGTTGGAGTGTATGGCTACACCTTC
CDR3 protein: CASSPKVVVGVYGYTF

V gene: TRBV13
clone size: -
D gene: -
J gene: TRBJ2-7
CDR3 DNA: TGTGCCAGCAGCTTATGGGGGCGCGACCCCTACGAGCAGTACTTC
CDR3 protein: CASSLWGRDPYEQYF

V gene: TRBV29-1
clone size: -
D gene: TRBD2
J gene: TRBJ2-5
CDR3 DNA: TGCAGCGCCGCCCAAGGACTAGCAGAAGAGACCCAGTACTTC
CDR3 protein: CSAAQGLAEETQYF

V gene: TRBV5-3
clone size: -
D gene: TRBD2
J gene: TRBJ2-1
CDR3 DNA: TGTGCCAGAAGCCAACTAGCGGGAGTTGGCAATGAGCAGTTCTTC
CDR3 protein: CARSQLAGVGNEQFF

V gene: TRBV7-8
clone size: -
D gene: TRBD2
J gene: TRBJ2-5
CDR3 DNA: TGTGCCAGCAGCTTGAGACTAGCGGGGGCAATACAAGAGACCCAGTACTTC
CDR3 protein: CASSLRLAGAIQETQYF

V gene: TRBV30
clone size: -
D gene: -
J gene: TRBJ1-1
CDR3 DNA: TGTGCCTGGAGGGTAGGTAGCGCTGAAGCTTTCTTT
CDR3 protein: CAWRVGSAEAFF

V gene: TRBV9
clone size: -
D gene: TRBD1
J gene: TRBJ1-3
CDR3 DNA: TGTGCCAGCAGCGCTAGGACAGGGACTGACACCATATATTTT
CDR3 protein: CASSARTGTDTIYF

V gene: TRBV19
clone size: -
D gene: -
J gene: TRBJ2-1
CDR3 DNA: TGTGCCAGTAGTTCCCATAAGGCTACGGAGGGCCGATATAATGAGCAGTTCTTC
CDR3 protein: CASSSHKATEGRYNEQFF

V gene: TRBV3-1/TRBV3-2
clone size: -
D gene: TRBD2
J gene: TRBJ2-7
CDR3 DNA: TGTGCCAGCAGCCTCGTAAGGACTAGCAGCTCCTACGAGCAGTACTTC
CDR3 protein: CASSLVRTSSSYEQYF

V gene: TRBV7-9
clone size: -
D gene: TRBD1
J gene: TRBJ1-1
CDR3 DNA: TGTGCCAGCAGCTTCCCTGACAGGGGCCTTACTGAAGCTTTCTTT
CDR3 protein: CASSFPDRGLTEAFF

V gene: TRBV5-1
clone size: -
D gene: TRBD2
J gene: TRBJ2-5
CDR3 DNA: TGCGCCAGCAGCTCTAGCGGGAGGGATGATGAGACCCAGTACTTC
CDR3 protein: CASSSSGRDDETQYF

V gene: TRBV18
clone size: -
D gene: -
J gene: TRBJ1-1
CDR3 DNA: TGTGCCAGCTCACCGGGAGCGGAGCTTGAAGCTTTCTTT
CDR3 protein: CASSPGAELEAFF

V gene: TRBV6-1
clone size: many
D gene: TRBD1
J gene: TRBJ2-3
CDR3 DNA: TGTGCCAGCAGTGAAAGGACAGGGGGCGCAGATACGCAGTATTTT
CDR3 protein: CASSERTGGADTQYF

V gene: TRBV7-8
clone size: -
D gene: -
J gene: TRBJ1-3
CDR3 DNA: TGTGCCAGCAGCTCACAGGGTTCTGGAAACACCATATATTTT
CDR3 protein: CASSSQGSGNTIYF